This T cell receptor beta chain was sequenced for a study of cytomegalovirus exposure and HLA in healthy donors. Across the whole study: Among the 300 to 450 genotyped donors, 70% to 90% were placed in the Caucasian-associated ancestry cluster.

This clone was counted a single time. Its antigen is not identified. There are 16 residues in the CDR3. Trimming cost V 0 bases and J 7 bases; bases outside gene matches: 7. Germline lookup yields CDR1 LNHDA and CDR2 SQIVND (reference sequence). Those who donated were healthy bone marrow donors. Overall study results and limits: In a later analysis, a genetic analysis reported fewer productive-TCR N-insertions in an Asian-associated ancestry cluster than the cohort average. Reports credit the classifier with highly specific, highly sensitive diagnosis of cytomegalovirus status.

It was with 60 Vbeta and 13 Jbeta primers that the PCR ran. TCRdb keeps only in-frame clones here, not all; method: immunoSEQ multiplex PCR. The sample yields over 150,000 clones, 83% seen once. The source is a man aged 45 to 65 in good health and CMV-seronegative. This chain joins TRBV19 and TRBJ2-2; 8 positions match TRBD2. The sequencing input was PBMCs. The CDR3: CASSIDGGGRVGELFF. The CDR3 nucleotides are TGTGCCAGTAGTATAGACGGCGGGGGGCGTGTCGGGGAGCTGTTTTTT.